These T cell receptor beta chains were read from a single sample in a study of identical twins. Via MiXCR, TCRdb re-called the 5' RACE reads, giving one row per CDR3 protein. Of 200,000 to 250,000 distinct CDR3 sequences listed, roughly 13% were seen once; the top ten hold 4%. Separately, the same data were catalogued under a study of yellow fever vaccine responses in identical twins.

Sequenced: memory (CD45RO+) T cells sorted from blood. Every receptor here comes from a woman younger than 35 in good health. Each CDR3 is given with its conserved first and last residue. The order of the fields is D gene, clone size, J gene, V gene, CDR3 protein, CDR3 DNA. The D gene is left open where the match is weak. Some rows have no size entry. The others give once, few or many, or a class for an expanded clone.

TRBD1,few,TRBJ1-5,TRBV28,CASSSPGQGHQPQHF,TGTGCCAGCAGTTCCCCGGGACAGGGCCATCAGCCCCAGCATTTT
TRBD2,-,TRBJ2-5,TRBV15,CATSRDNPSAGGQETQYF,TGTGCCACCAGCAGAGATAACCCCTCCGCGGGGGGTCAAGAGACCCAGTACTTC
-,many,TRBJ2-1,TRBV6-4,CASSDQPSREQFF,TGTGCCAGCAGTGACCAACCTAGTAGGGAGCAGTTCTTC
-,-,TRBJ2-7,TRBV6-2/TRBV6-3,CASSRSGDSGEQYF,TGTGCCAGCAGTAGGAGCGGAGACTCGGGCGAGCAGTACTTC
-,few,TRBJ2-7,TRBV2,CASSDRSSREQYF,TGTGCCAGCAGTGACCGGAGCTCGAGAGAGCAGTACTTC
-,-,TRBJ2-5,TRBV18,CASSPEAMAAETRYF,TGTGCCAGCTCACCTGAAGCGATGGCGGCCGAGACCCGGTACTTC
TRBD2,-,TRBJ2-3,TRBV4-3,CASSRGLAGVEADTQYF,TGCGCCAGCAGCCGGGGACTAGCGGGAGTCGAGGCAGATACGCAGTATTTT
-,few,TRBJ1-1,TRBV6-6,CASCRGERAFF,TGTGCCAGCTGTAGAGGGGAGAGAGCTTTCTTT
-,few,TRBJ2-3,TRBV5-5,CASRRSTDTQYF,TGTGCCAGCAGAAGGAGCACAGATACGCAGTATTTT
-,many,TRBJ2-7,TRBV9,CASSVGGTETYEQYF,TGTGCCAGCAGCGTAGGGGGGACGGAGACCTACGAGCAGTACTTC
TRBD1,few,TRBJ1-1,TRBV12-3/TRBV12-4,CASSSRDRATEAFF,TGTGCCAGCAGTTCCCGAGACAGGGCTACTGAAGCTTTCTTT
-,few,TRBJ1-1,TRBV5-1,CASSLSGVGTEAFF,TGCGCCAGCAGCTTGTCCGGGGTCGGGACTGAAGCTTTCTTT
-,few,TRBJ2-1,TRBV28,CASSFPSDWNEQFF,TGTGCCAGCAGTTTTCCCTCAGACTGGAATGAGCAGTTCTTC
TRBD1,medium-sized,TRBJ1-1,TRBV12-3/TRBV12-4,CASRRQGAGTEAFF,TGTGCCAGCAGAAGACAGGGGGCGGGCACTGAAGCTTTCTTT
TRBD1,-,TRBJ1-2,TRBV6-1,CASRERRQGGGYTF,TGTGCCAGCAGAGAAAGGAGACAGGGCGGGGGCTACACCTTC
-,-,TRBJ2-7,TRBV27,CASSLQPGSSTYEQYF,TGTGCCAGCAGTTTACAGCCGGGGTCCTCAACCTACGAGCAGTACTTC
-,few,TRBJ2-7,TRBV12-3/TRBV12-4,CASSSGGVLSYEQYF,TGTGCCAGCAGTTCAGGGGGGGTTCTCTCCTACGAGCAGTACTTC
-,few,TRBJ2-1,TRBV12-3/TRBV12-4,CASSSGTLDNEQFF,TGTGCCAGCAGTTCCGGGACTCTGGACAATGAGCAGTTCTTC
-,-,TRBJ2-5,TRBV9,CASSVGGSTQETQYF,TGTGCCAGCAGCGTAGGGGGGTCTACCCAAGAGACCCAGTACTTC
-,many,TRBJ2-3,TRBV24-1,CATSDRGTDTQYF,TGTGCCACCAGTGATCGCGGCACAGATACGCAGTATTTT
TRBD2,few,TRBJ2-5,TRBV20-1,CSARGLAGGPTQYF,TGCAGTGCTAGGGGACTAGCGGGAGGGCCCACCCAGTACTTC
TRBD2,few,TRBJ2-5,TRBV11-2,CASSLDGSSGLAKSRETQYF,TGTGCCAGCAGCTTAGATGGTTCCTCGGGACTAGCGAAGAGTAGAGAGACCCAGTACTTC
TRBD1,few,TRBJ2-7,TRBV5-1,CASSLRSGQDPYEQYF,TGCGCCAGCAGCTTGCGGTCGGGACAGGATCCCTACGAGCAGTACTTC
-,few,TRBJ1-1,TRBV20-1,CSASVANTEAFF,TGCAGTGCTAGTGTTGCGAACACTGAAGCTTTCTTT
-,many,TRBJ2-7,TRBV29-1,CSVGLHSSYEQYF,TGCAGCGTTGGGCTCCATAGCTCCTACGAGCAGTACTTC
-,-,TRBJ1-6,TRBV9,CASSFRQDGSPLHF,TGTGCCAGCAGCTTTCGACAGGACGGCTCACCCCTCCACTTT
-,few,TRBJ2-1,TRBV5-1,CASSLGSRDEQFF,TGCGCCAGCAGCTTGGGTAGCAGGGATGAGCAGTTCTTC
TRBD2,-,TRBJ2-5,TRBV7-2,CASSLTSGRAETQYF,TGTGCCAGCAGCTTAACTAGCGGGAGGGCTGAGACCCAGTACTTC
TRBD1,-,TRBJ2-1,TRBV7-7,CASSLGTGGNNEQFF,TGTGCTAGCAGCTTGGGGACAGGGGGAAACAATGAGCAGTTCTTC
-,few,TRBJ2-7,TRBV28,CASSPTKQGLREQYF,TGTGCCAGCAGCCCAACTAAACAGGGTCTACGCGAGCAGTACTTC
-,-,TRBJ1-5,TRBV10-3,CAIGQLGPQHF,TGTGCCATCGGGCAACTCGGGCCCCAGCATTTT
-,few,TRBJ2-7,TRBV20-1,CSARDRERGGSYEQYF,TGCAGTGCTAGAGATAGGGAGCGAGGGGGATCCTACGAGCAGTACTTC
-,-,TRBJ2-3,TRBV7-9,CASRLIAGSADTQYF,TGTGCCAGCAGACTAATAGCTGGTTCGGCTGATACGCAGTATTTT
TRBD2,few,TRBJ2-7,TRBV4-2,CASSQEVGLAGQEQYF,TGTGCCAGCAGCCAAGAGGTCGGATTAGCGGGACAAGAGCAGTACTTC
TRBD2,few,TRBJ2-5,TRBV3-1,CASSPSGSFETQYF,TGTGCCAGCAGTCCTAGCGGGAGTTTTGAGACCCAGTACTTC
TRBD2,few,TRBJ2-1,TRBV7-3,CASSLLGPTSGAPPYNEQFF,TGTGCCAGCAGCCTACTGGGCCCGACTAGCGGGGCTCCACCCTACAATGAGCAGTTCTTC
-,-,TRBJ1-2,TRBV3-1,CASSPVQPNYGYTF,TGTGCCAGCAGCCCCGTACAGCCTAACTATGGCTACACCTTC
-,few,TRBJ2-2,TRBV24-1,CATSEYPAQPQNTGELFF,TGTGCCACCAGTGAGTACCCGGCTCAGCCACAGAACACCGGGGAGCTGTTTTTT
TRBD1,-,TRBJ1-2,TRBV29-1,CSVEGQGARGYTF,TGCAGCGTTGAAGGGCAGGGGGCGAGAGGCTACACCTTC
TRBD1,-,TRBJ2-1,TRBV18,CASSPRDRGFSYNEQFF,TGTGCCAGCTCACCCCGGGACAGGGGCTTTTCCTACAATGAGCAGTTCTTC
TRBD2,-,TRBJ2-3,TRBV14,CASSQDAGGSGDTQYF,TGTGCCAGCAGCCAAGATGCGGGAGGTTCGGGAGATACGCAGTATTTT
-,few,TRBJ1-5,TRBV7-9,CASSLDARPQHF,TGTGCCAGCAGCTTAGATGCGCGGCCCCAGCATTTT
-,-,TRBJ2-1,TRBV3-1,CASSRPPEQFF,TGTGCCAGCAGCCGACCCCCTGAGCAGTTCTTC
-,few,TRBJ2-3,TRBV4-3,CASSLELGGPDTQYF,TGCGCCAGCAGCCTTGAACTCGGGGGCCCAGATACGCAGTATTTT
-,few,TRBJ1-1,TRBV20-1,CSASFAGLNTEAFF,TGCAGTGCTAGTTTCGCAGGTCTGAACACTGAAGCTTTCTTT
-,-,TRBJ2-1,TRBV19,CASSIYRGQGNEQFF,TGTGCCAGTAGTATATACCGGGGGCAAGGAAATGAGCAGTTCTTC
-,few,TRBJ1-2,TRBV12-3/TRBV12-4,CASRNTGNYGYTF,TGTGCCAGCAGGAACACAGGGAACTATGGCTACACCTTC
-,few,TRBJ2-3,TRBV4-3,CASSQKSRSDTQYF,TGCGCCAGCAGCCAAAAAAGTAGATCAGATACGCAGTATTTT
TRBD2,-,TRBJ2-7,TRBV9,CASSVGTSGSNEQYF,TGTGCCAGCAGCGTAGGGACTAGCGGGAGCAACGAGCAGTACTTC
-,few,TRBJ2-3,TRBV6-6,CASSYPGTDTQYF,TGTGCCAGCAGTTACCCCGGCACAGATACGCAGTATTTT
-,-,TRBJ2-1,TRBV28,CASSTYSNEQFF,TGTGCCAGCAGCACTTACAGCAATGAGCAGTTCTTC
TRBD1,many,TRBJ2-2,TRBV7-9,CASSITRQGTNTGELFF,TGTGCCAGCAGCATTACGCGACAGGGAACGAACACCGGGGAGCTGTTTTTT
TRBD2,few,TRBJ2-3,TRBV4-1,CASSMGWRELSDTQYF,TGCGCCAGCAGCATGGGGTGGCGGGAGTTGTCAGATACGCAGTATTTT
-,-,TRBJ1-6,TRBV7-9,CASMTDRDTSLNSPLHF,TGTGCCAGCATGACGGACCGGGACACAAGCCTCAATTCACCCCTCCACTTT
-,few,TRBJ1-4,TRBV10-3,CAISESGGGNEKLFF,TGTGCCATCAGTGAGTCCGGAGGGGGTAATGAAAAACTGTTTTTT
-,-,TRBJ2-1,TRBV11-2,CASSARITGQFF,TGTGCCAGCAGCGCCCGGATCACGGGGCAGTTCTTC
-,many,TRBJ2-5,TRBV2,CASLEETQYF,TGTGCCAGCCTGGAAGAGACCCAGTACTTC
-,many,TRBJ2-5,TRBV11-2,CASSLGDVWGATETQYF,TGTGCCAGCAGCTTAGGAGATGTTTGGGGGGCCACGGAGACCCAGTACTTC
TRBD1,few,TRBJ1-4,TRBV10-2,CASSATGADEKLFF,TGCGCCAGCAGTGCGACAGGGGCGGATGAAAAACTGTTTTTT